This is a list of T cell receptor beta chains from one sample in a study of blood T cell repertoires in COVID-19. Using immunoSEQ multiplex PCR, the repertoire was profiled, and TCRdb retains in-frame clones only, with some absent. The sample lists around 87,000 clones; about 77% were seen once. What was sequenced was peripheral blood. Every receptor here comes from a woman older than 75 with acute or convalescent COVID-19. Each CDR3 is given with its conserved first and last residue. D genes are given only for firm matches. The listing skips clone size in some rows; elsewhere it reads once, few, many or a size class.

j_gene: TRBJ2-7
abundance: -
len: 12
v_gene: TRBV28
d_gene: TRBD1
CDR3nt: TGTGCCAGCAGGGGACAGACCTACGAGCAGTACTTC
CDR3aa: CASRGQTYEQYF

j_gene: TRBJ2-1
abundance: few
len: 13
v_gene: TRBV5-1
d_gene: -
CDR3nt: TGCGCCAGCAGCTTGGCACAACCCAATGAGCAGTTCTTC
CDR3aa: CASSLAQPNEQFF

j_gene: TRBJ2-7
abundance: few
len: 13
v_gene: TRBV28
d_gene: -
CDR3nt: TGTGCCAGCAGCCCCGGACAGACCTACGAGCAGTACTTC
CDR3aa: CASSPGQTYEQYF

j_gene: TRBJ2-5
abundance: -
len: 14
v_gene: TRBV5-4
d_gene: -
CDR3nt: TGTGCCAGCAGTACTTTTAGCGCTCAAGAGACCCAGTACTTC
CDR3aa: CASSTFSAQETQYF

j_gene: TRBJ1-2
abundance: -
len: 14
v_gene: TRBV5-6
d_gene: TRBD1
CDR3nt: TGTGCCAGCAGCTTGACGGGACAGCACTATGGCTACACCTTC
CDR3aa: CASSLTGQHYGYTF

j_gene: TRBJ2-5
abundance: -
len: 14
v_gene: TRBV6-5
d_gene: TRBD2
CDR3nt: TGTGCCAGCAGGAAACAGGTGGGAGGGGAGACCCAGTACTTC
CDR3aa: CASRKQVGGETQYF

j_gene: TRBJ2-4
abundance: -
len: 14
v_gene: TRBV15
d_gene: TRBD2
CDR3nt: TGTGCCACCAGCAGGGCTACTAGCGGAGTCATTCAGTACTTC
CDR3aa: CATSRATSGVIQYF

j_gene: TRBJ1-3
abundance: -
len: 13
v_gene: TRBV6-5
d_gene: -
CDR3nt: TGTGCCAGTAAAACTACTTGGGGAAACACCATATATTTT
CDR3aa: CASKTTWGNTIYF

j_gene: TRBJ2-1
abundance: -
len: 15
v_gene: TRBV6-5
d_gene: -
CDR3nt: TGTGCCAGCCGGCGGGAAGCAGATTTCTACAATGAGCAGTTCTTC
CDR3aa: CASRREADFYNEQFF

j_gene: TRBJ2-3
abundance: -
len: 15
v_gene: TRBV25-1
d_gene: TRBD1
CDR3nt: TGTGCCAGCAGTGGGGACAGGGAGTGGGCAGATACGCAGTATTTT
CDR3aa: CASSGDREWADTQYF

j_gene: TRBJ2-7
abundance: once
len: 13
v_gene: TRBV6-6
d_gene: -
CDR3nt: TGTGCCAGCATGACGGGAAGCTCCTACGAGCAGTACTTC
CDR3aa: CASMTGSSYEQYF

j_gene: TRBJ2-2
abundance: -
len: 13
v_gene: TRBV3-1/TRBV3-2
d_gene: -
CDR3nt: TGTGCCAGCAGCCAACTCTCGACCGGGGAGCTGTTTTTT
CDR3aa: CASSQLSTGELFF

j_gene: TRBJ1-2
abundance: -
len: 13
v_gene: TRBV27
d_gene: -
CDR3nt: TGTGCCATCTCACCCTGGGGACTCTATGGCTACACCTTC
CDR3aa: CAISPWGLYGYTF

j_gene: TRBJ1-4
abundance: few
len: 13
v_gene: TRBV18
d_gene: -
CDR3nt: TGTGCCAGCTCACCGCGGACTGGTGAAAAACTGTTTTTT
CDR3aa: CASSPRTGEKLFF

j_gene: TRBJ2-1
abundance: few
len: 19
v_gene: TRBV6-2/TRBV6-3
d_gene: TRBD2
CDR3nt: TGTGCCAGCAGTTCCTGGACTAGCGGGAGGGAGAGCTCCTACAATGAGCAGTTCTTC
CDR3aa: CASSSWTSGRESSYNEQFF

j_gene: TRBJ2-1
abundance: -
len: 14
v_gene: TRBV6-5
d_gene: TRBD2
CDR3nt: TGTGCCAGCAGGACGGGAGGATCCTTCAATGAGCAGTTCTTC
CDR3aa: CASRTGGSFNEQFF

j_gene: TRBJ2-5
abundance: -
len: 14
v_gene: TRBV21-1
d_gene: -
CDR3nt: TGTGCCAGCAGCAAAAGGGGACTAGAGGGGACCCAGTACTTC
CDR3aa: CASSKRGLEGTQYF

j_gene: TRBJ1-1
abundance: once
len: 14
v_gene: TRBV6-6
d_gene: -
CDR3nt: TGTGCCAGCAGTTACTCGAGGGCGAACACTGAAGCTTTCTTT
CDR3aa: CASSYSRANTEAFF

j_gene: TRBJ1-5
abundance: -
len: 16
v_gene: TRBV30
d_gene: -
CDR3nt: TGTGCCTGGAGTTCTGGGCCCGGATATAGCAATCAGCCCCAGCATTTT
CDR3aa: CAWSSGPGYSNQPQHF

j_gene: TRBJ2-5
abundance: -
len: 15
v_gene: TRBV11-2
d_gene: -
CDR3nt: TGTGCCAGCAGCTTAGGGACAGTCCACCAAGAGACCCAGTACTTC
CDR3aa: CASSLGTVHQETQYF

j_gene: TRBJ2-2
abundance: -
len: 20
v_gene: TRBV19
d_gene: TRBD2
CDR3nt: TGTGCCAGTAGTTATAGTGGACTAGCGGGAGCCTTCGCGAACACCGGGGAGCTGTTTTTT
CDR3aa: CASSYSGLAGAFANTGELFF

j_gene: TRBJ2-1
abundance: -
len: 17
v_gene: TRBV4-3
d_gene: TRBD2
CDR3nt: TGCGCCAGCAGCCACTCGTTTAGCGGGAGTGAGTTCAGTGAGCAGTTCTTC
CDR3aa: CASSHSFSGSEFSEQFF

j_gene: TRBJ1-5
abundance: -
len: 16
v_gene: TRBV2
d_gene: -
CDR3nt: TGTGCCAGCAGTCCAAGGGGCGAGTATAGCAATCAGCCCCAGCATTTT
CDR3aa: CASSPRGEYSNQPQHF

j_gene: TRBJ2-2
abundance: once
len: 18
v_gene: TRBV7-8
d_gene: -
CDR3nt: TGTGCCAGCAGCTTAGCGCAGCAGAGAGCGGGCTACACCGGGGAGCTGTTTTTT
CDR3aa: CASSLAQQRAGYTGELFF

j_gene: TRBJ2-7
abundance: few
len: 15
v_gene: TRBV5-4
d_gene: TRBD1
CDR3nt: TGTGCCAGCAGTACTACTGGACAGGGAATCGACGAGCAGTACTTC
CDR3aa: CASSTTGQGIDEQYF

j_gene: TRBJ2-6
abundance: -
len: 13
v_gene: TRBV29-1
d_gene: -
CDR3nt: TGCAGCGTCTTACTCTCTGGGGCCAACGTCCTGACTTTC
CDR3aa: CSVLLSGANVLTF

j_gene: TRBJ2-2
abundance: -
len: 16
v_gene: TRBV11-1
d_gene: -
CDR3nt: TGTGCCAGCAGCTTAGCGGAGGGAGCGAACACCGGGGAGCTGTTTTTT
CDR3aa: CASSLAEGANTGELFF

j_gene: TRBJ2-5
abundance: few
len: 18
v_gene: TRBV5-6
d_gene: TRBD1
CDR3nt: TGTGCCAGCAGCGCTGGGGGACAGGTTTTGGGGTTTCGCGAGACCCAGTACTTC
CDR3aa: CASSAGGQVLGFRETQYF

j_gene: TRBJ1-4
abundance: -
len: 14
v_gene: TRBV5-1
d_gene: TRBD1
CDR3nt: TGCGCCAGCAGCTTGGGACAGGGGAATGAAAAACTGTTTTTT
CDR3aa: CASSLGQGNEKLFF

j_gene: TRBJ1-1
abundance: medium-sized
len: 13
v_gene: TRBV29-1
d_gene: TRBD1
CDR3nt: TGCAGCGCGACAGGGGGCATTGGCACTGAAGCTTTCTTT
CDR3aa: CSATGGIGTEAFF

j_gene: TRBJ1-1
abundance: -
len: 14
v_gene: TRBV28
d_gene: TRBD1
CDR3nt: TGTGCCAGCAGTTTAGGTCCGGGACAGGGTAACGCTTTCTTT
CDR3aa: CASSLGPGQGNAFF

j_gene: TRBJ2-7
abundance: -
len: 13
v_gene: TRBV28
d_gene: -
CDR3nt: TGTGCCAGCAGTAAGGCGGGACCCTACGAGCAGTACTTC
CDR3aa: CASSKAGPYEQYF

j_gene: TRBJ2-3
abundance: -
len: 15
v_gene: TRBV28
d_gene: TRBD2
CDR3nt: TGTGCCAGCAGTTTAAGCGGGGGGGTCACAGATACGCAGTATTTT
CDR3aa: CASSLSGGVTDTQYF

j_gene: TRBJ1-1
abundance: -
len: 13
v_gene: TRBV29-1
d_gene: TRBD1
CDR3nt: TGCAGCGTACCGGGACAGCTAAACACTGAAGCTTTCTTT
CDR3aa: CSVPGQLNTEAFF

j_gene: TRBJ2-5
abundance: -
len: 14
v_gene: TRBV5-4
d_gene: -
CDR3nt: TGTGCCAGCAGCTTCCAGGGAAACCAAGAGACCCAGTACTTC
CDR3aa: CASSFQGNQETQYF

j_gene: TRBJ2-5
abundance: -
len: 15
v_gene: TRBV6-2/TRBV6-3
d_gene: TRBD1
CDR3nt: TGTGCCAGCAGTGGGGACAGGGAATTGATGGAGACCCAGTACTTC
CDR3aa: CASSGDRELMETQYF

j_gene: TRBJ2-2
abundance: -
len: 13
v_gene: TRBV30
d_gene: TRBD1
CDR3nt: TGTGCCTGGAGTCGGACAGGGGCCGGGGAGCTGTTTTTT
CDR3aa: CAWSRTGAGELFF

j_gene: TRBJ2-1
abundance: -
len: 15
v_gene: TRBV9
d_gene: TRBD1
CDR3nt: TGTGCCAGCAGCGCCTTGGGACAGGGGGCGTTTGAGCAGTTCTTC
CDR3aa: CASSALGQGAFEQFF

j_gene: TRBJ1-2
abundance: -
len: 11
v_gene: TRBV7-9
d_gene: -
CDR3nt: TGTGCCAGCAGTTTAGGGCAGGGGCTCTTCTTC
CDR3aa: CASSLGQGLFF

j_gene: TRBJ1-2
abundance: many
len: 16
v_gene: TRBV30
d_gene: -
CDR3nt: TGTGCCTGGAGTGCGATCAGGGGTCCCGCTTTCTATGGCTACACCTTC
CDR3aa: CAWSAIRGPAFYGYTF

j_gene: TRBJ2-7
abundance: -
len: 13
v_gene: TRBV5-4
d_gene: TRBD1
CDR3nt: TGTGCCAGCAGCTCGGGACAGTCCTACGAGCAGTACTTC
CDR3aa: CASSSGQSYEQYF

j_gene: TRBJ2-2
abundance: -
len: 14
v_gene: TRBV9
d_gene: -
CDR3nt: TGTGCCAGCAGCGTAGAGGGGTTGACCGGGGAGCTGTTTTTT
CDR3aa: CASSVEGLTGELFF

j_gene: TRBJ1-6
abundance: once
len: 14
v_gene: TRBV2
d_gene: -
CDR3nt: TGTGCCAGCAAGATTTCGGTGGGGGGATCACCCCTCCACTTT
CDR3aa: CASKISVGGSPLHF

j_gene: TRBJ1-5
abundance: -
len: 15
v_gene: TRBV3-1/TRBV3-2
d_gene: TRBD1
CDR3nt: TGTGCCAGCAGCCAAGGGACAGGAACGGGTCAGCCCCAGCATTTT
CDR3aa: CASSQGTGTGQPQHF

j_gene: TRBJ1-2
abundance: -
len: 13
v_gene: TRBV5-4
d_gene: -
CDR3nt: TGTGCCAGCAGCTTGTTGGGGCCCTATGGCTACACCTTC
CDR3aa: CASSLLGPYGYTF

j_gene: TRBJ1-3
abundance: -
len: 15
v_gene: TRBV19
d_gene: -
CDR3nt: TGTGCCAGTAGTATGGGCCTTTTCTCTGGAAACACCATATATTTT
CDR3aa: CASSMGLFSGNTIYF